This T cell receptor (beta chain) was retrieved from a study of STAT5B mutations in CD4+ large granular lymphocyte leukemia. Turning to the study itself: Healthy donors showed HLA-associated enrichment of the CDR3 'QG' motif.

This clone was seen a single time. V dropped 0 bases and J dropped 6 bases, with 14 bases sitting between them. CDR1 is SGHNT, CDR2 YYREEE, per germline (reference sequence). This CDR3 region has 15 residues. Data came from immunoSEQ multiplex PCR; TCRdb stores just in-frame clones and leaves some out. This table has around 30,000 clones, roughly 75% appearing once. The TCR sequence derives from a human donor in good health. V usage is TRBV5-4 and J usage is TRBJ2-3; D gene uncertain. Material for sequencing was CD4+ T cells from blood buffy coats. In DNA, the CDR3 is TGTGCCAGCAGCTTGGCGACCCCCTGGTGGGATACGCAGTATTTT. It codes for CASSLATPWWDTQYF. Using reference TRBV5-4 and TRBJ2-3 for the parts outside the CDR3, the full variable domain is ETGVTQSPTHLIKTRGQQVTLRCSSQSGHNTVSWYQQALGQGPQFIFQYYREEENGRGNFPPRFSGLQFPNYSSELNVNALELDDSALYLCASSLATPWWDTQYFGPGTRLTVL.